Shown below are 28 T cell receptor beta chains from a single sample sequenced in a study of T cells in localized non-small cell lung cancer. Data came from immunoSEQ multiplex PCR; TCRdb stores just in-frame clones and leaves some out. This sample has 35,000 to 40,000 clones, with roughly 87% found just once. The sample was peripheral blood, taken before any cancer treatment. The source of these receptors is a male donor aged 60 or older with stage III squamous cell lung carcinoma.

The chain combines TRBV6-1 with TRBJ2-5; a possible D gene is TRBD1 (5 bases). This CDR3 comprises 13 residues. Between the trimmed V and J ends, which lost 2 bases and 9 bases, there was a span of 13 bases. Germline V lookup: CDR1 MNHNS, CDR2 SASEGT. The CDR3 nucleotides read TGTGCCAGCAGTGAAATCCGGCAAGGGGCCCAGTACTTC. This encodes CASSEIRQGAQYF.

V is TRBV10-1 and J is TRBJ1-5; D might be TRBD1 (5 bases). The CDR3 sequence is 13 residues long. Germline loops: CDR1 WNHNN, CDR2 SYGVQD (reference sequence). Trimming removed 2 bases from V and 6 bases from J, with 8 bases in between. The chain's CDR3 is CASSEGHSQPQHF. The CDR3 DNA sequence: TGCGCCAGCAGTGAGGGACACTCTCAGCCCCAGCATTTT.

This chain connects TRBV27 to TRBJ1-1; TRBD1 matches at 8 bases. Looked up from germline, CDR1 is MNHEY and CDR2 is SMNVEV (reference sequence). CDR3 length: 14 residues. Trimming cost V 5 bases and J 1 base; bases outside gene matches: 3. CDR3 amino acids: CASSRTGGNTEAFF. The CDR3 nucleotides are TGTGCCAGCAGTCGCACAGGGGGGAACACTGAAGCTTTCTTT.

CDR3 amino acids: CASSPSSGEDGELFF. CDR3 nucleotides: TGTGCCAGCAGCCCCTCTAGCGGGGAAGACGGGGAGCTGTTTTTT. This sequence joins TRBV4-2 and TRBJ2-2; 9 positions match TRBD2. Trimming at V came to 4 bases and at J to 7 bases, leaving 7 bases not matched to a gene. This CDR3 contains 15 residues. Germline V CDR1 and CDR2: LGHNA, YNFKEQ.

The gene calls are TRBV4-1 and TRBJ2-5, with TRBD2 matching over 14 bases. Germline V CDR1 and CDR2: MGHRA, YSYEKL. V gave up 3 bases and J gave up 4 bases; unmatched junction bases: 4. The CDR3 is 16 amino acids. The CDR3 protein is CASSQGTSGSRETQYF. In DNA, the CDR3 is TGCGCCAGCAGCCAGGGGACTAGCGGGAGCAGAGAGACCCAGTACTTC.

The chain combines TRBV19 with TRBJ2-2; D might be TRBD1 (6 bases). The CDR3 length is 15 residues. Germline CDR1 LNHDA, CDR2 SQIVND (reference sequence). Trimming removed 3 bases from V and 3 bases from J, with 11 bases in between. The CDR3 is CASSILGQYTGELFF. CDR3 DNA sequence: TGTGCCAGTAGTATCCTCGGACAGTACACCGGGGAGCTGTTTTTT.

V gene TRBV6-5 combines with J gene TRBJ2-1, with 8 bases identical to TRBD1. The V and J ends lost 6 bases and 4 bases, in that order; junction bases with no gene match: 8. Germline V lookup: CDR1 MNHEY, CDR2 SVGAGI. This CDR3 region has 15 residues. CDR3 residues: CASSQDRASYNEQFF. CDR3 bases: TGTGCCAGCAGCCAGGACAGGGCGAGTTACAATGAGCAGTTCTTC.

This sequence joins TRBV15 and TRBJ1-3; 7 bases line up with TRBD1. This CDR3 contains 16 residues. Germline V gene lookup returns CDR1 LNHNV and CDR2 YYDKDF (reference sequence). V trimming: 3 bases; J trimming: 2 bases; junction bases outside the gene matches: 7. CDR3 sequence reads: CATSRIQGEAGNTIYF. CDR3 DNA: TGTGCCACCAGCAGGATTCAGGGGGAGGCTGGAAACACCATATATTTT.

This chain uses TRBV7-9 with TRBJ2-7; 10 nucleotides match TRBD1. Germline V gene lookup returns CDR1 SEHNR and CDR2 FQNEAQ (reference sequence). Losses at the gene ends were 4 bases for V and 5 bases for J; bases not matched to a gene: 5. CDR3 length: 14 residues. The CDR3 coding sequence is TGTGCCAGCAGCTATGGGACAGGGGAAAACGAGCAGTACTTC. Its translation: CASSYGTGENEQYF. The full variable domain, completed using reference TRBV7-9 and TRBJ2-7, is DTGVSQNPRHKITKRGQNVTFRCDPISEHNRLYWYRQTLGQGPEFLTYFQNEAQLEKSRLLSDRFSAERPKGSFSTLEIQRTEQGDSAMYLCASSYGTGENEQYFGPGTRLTVT.

The V and J genes are TRBV7-9 and TRBJ2-1; D is perhaps TRBD1 (5 bases). Per the germline V gene, CDR1 is SEHNR and CDR2 is FQNEAQ (reference sequence). The length of the CDR3 is 18 residues. With 3 bases removed from V and 6 bases from J, the gap between germline ends came to 24 bases. The CDR3 DNA reads TGTGCCAGCAGCTTCCCTCAAATCGGACAACTAAGGGGCAATGAGCAGTTCTTC. Translated, it gives CASSFPQIGQLRGNEQFF.

The gene calls are TRBV25-1 and TRBJ1-2, with 9 positions matching TRBD1. Germline V gives CDR1 MGHDK, CDR2 SYGVNS. V was pared by 4 bases and J by 4 bases, with 4 bases of the junction left unmatched. The CDR3 runs to 14 residues. The CDR3 DNA reads as TGTGCCAGCAGTGCACAGGGGGCGAGCTATGGCTACACCTTC. Translating gives CASSAQGASYGYTF.

The chain is built from TRBV15 and TRBJ1-1; weak D call: TRBD1 (5 bases). V lost 1 base and J 6 bases, leaving 9 bases between the germline ends. The CDR3 extends over 13 amino acids. The germline gives CDR1 LNHNV, CDR2 YYDKDF (reference sequence). CDR3 coding DNA: TGTGCCACCAGCAGAGTCAGGGTCTCTGAAGCTTTCTTT. Translating it yields CATSRVRVSEAFF.

The chain carries TRBV29-1 and TRBJ2-7; D possibly matches TRBD1 or TRBD2 (5 bases each). The CDR3 sequence is 11 residues long. Trimming took off 4 bases at V and 5 bases at J, with 9 bases between the two ends. The germline V gene has CDR1 SQVTM and CDR2 ANQGSEA. CDR3 nucleotides: TGCAGCGTTGGGGACGCGCACGAGCAGTACTTC. This translates into CSVGDAHEQYF.

This chain links TRBV15 with TRBJ2-5; D is unresolved. The CDR3 has 13 residues. Looked up from germline, CDR1 is LNHNV and CDR2 is YYDKDF (reference sequence). V lost 1 base, J lost 5 bases, and 8 bases lay in between. CDR3 protein: CATSRVPLETQYF. In nucleotides, the CDR3 is TGTGCCACCAGCAGAGTCCCGTTGGAGACCCAGTACTTC.

This clone was found a few times. This rearrangement joins TRBV20-1 to TRBJ2-5; TRBD1 might be the D (6 bases). Germline V gene lookup returns CDR1 DFQATT and CDR2 SNEGSKA (reference sequence). Trimming shortened V by 7 bases and J by 5 bases, and 11 bases separated the two germline ends. The CDR3 is made up of 11 amino acids. For the CDR3, the DNA is TGCAGTGTACAGCAGGGGGAGACCCAGTACTTC. Its translation: CSVQQGETQYF.

This clone was observed once. This chain uses TRBV2 with TRBJ2-2; TRBD2 might be the D (5 bases). Germline V gene data show CDR1 as SNHLY and CDR2 as FYNNEI. Trimming left V 4 bases short and J 3 bases short, with 12 bases between. The CDR3 spans 15 residues. The CDR3 reads CASSGNSVDTGELFF. Here the CDR3 DNA reads TGTGCCAGCAGTGGTAATAGCGTAGACACCGGGGAGCTGTTTTTT.

The CDR3 loop reads CASSSRQWGQGFEQPQHF. The DNA of the CDR3 is TGTGCCAGCAGCTCCCGCCAGTGGGGACAGGGTTTCGAGCAGCCCCAGCATTTT. The chain combines TRBV7-8 with TRBJ1-5; 9 nucleotides line up with TRBD1. Losses at the gene ends were 4 bases for V and 7 bases for J; bases not matched to a gene: 17. This CDR3 contains 18 residues. CDR1 SGHVS and CDR2 FQNEAQ come from the germline V gene.

V and J are TRBV6-1 and TRBJ2-5, with 8 nucleotides matching TRBD2. V shed 10 bases and J 5 bases; nucleotides not matched to a gene: 9. CDR3 length equals 13 residues. Germline lookup yields CDR1 MNHNS and CDR2 SASEGT. In DNA, the CDR3 is TGTGCCACCCTCGGGGGGGCGACGGAGACCCAGTACTTC. The encoded protein is CATLGGATETQYF.

V gene TRBV11-2 combines with J gene TRBJ1-2, with D perhaps matching TRBD1 (5 bases). Germline loops: CDR1 SGHAT, CDR2 FQNNGV. The CDR3 loop spans 18 amino acids. V was pared by 5 bases and J by 3 bases, with 25 bases between. The CDR3 sequence is CASSPSQGVGAGYYGYTF. CDR3 DNA: TGTGCCAGCAGCCCGAGTCAAGGTGTTGGGGCGGGGTACTATGGCTACACCTTC.

The chain employs TRBV27 and TRBJ2-4; D unresolved. The CDR3 has 13 amino acids. Germline V gene lookup returns CDR1 MNHEY and CDR2 SMNVEV (reference sequence). Trimming took 0 bases from V and 1 from J, leaving 1 base between them. The CDR3 loop is CASSLSAKNIQYF. In DNA, the CDR3 is TGTGCCAGCAGTTTATCGGCCAAAAACATTCAGTACTTC.

The gene calls are TRBV6-1 and TRBJ1-1; D not resolved. CDR3 length: 13 residues. V was cut by 6 bases and J by 1 base, with 9 bases left in between. Germline V gene data show CDR1 as MNHNS and CDR2 as SASEGT. Written as DNA, the CDR3 is TGTGCCAGCAGCGAGGGAGGGAACACTGAAGCTTTCTTT. This sequence encodes CASSEGGNTEAFF.

The rearrangement uses TRBV9 and TRBJ1-3; TRBD1 is a possible D gene (5 bases). This CDR3 spans 17 amino acids. The germline V gene has CDR1 SGDLS and CDR2 YYNGEE. V was pared by 0 bases and J by 3 bases, with 16 bases between. CDR3 bases: TGTGCCAGCAGCGTAGTCCCTACGGGGCAACTTGGAAACACCATATATTTT. It is translated as CASSVVPTGQLGNTIYF.

This chain joins TRBV29-1 and TRBJ2-2; no reliable D call. This CDR3 comprises 13 residues. Germline-derived CDR1 and CDR2 are SQVTM and ANQGSEA. Trimming took off 4 bases at V and 1 base at J, with 7 bases between the two ends. CDR3 sequence (DNA): TGCAGCGTTGGCGGTTTGAACACCGGGGAGCTGTTTTTT. It encodes CSVGGLNTGELFF.

In DNA, the CDR3 is TGTGCCGGGGCAGGGGTCGGGGCCAACGTCCTGACTTTC. It is translated as CAGAGVGANVLTF. The V and J genes are TRBV18 and TRBJ2-6, with D tentatively TRBD1 (6 bases). V was trimmed by 11 bases and J by 4 bases, leaving 12 bases between them. There are 13 residues in the CDR3. Germline CDR1 is KGHSH and CDR2 is LQKENI.

The chain joins TRBV10-3 to TRBJ1-4; D remains ambiguous. Per the germline V gene, CDR1 is ENHRY and CDR2 is SYGVKD. The CDR3 consists of 15 residues. Trimming stripped 0 bases from V and 8 bases from J, with 13 bases between. As DNA, the CDR3 is TGTGCCATCAGTGAGTCGAGGCAAGACGGGGAAAAACTGTTTTTT. Its translation: CAISESRQDGEKLFF.

The chain joins TRBV5-6 to TRBJ1-2; D is ambiguous. Germline assignment: CDR1 SGHDT and CDR2 YYEEEE. Deletions cut 2 bases from V and 2 bases from J, with 13 bases between. The CDR3 has 15 residues. The CDR3 sequence is CASSLLFAQNYGYTF. DNA for the CDR3: TGTGCCAGCAGCTTACTTTTTGCACAGAACTATGGCTACACCTTC.

The V call is TRBV4-2, the J call TRBJ2-1; D is unresolved. Between the trimmed V and J ends, which lost 1 base and 5 bases, there was a span of 6 bases. The CDR3 is made up of 13 amino acids. In germline, CDR1 is LGHNA, CDR2 YNFKEQ. CDR3: CASSQGGDNEQFF. The CDR3 nucleotides are TGTGCCAGCAGCCAAGGTGGAGACAATGAGCAGTTCTTC.

There are a few counts of this clone. The CDR3 sequence: CASSLLRGNEQFF. The CDR3 DNA reads as TGTGCCAGCAGCCTCTTGCGTGGGAATGAGCAGTTCTTC. The chain couples TRBV14 to TRBJ2-1; D remains unclear. Trimming removed 4 bases from V and 7 bases from J, with 11 bases in between. There are 13 residues in the CDR3. Germline lookup yields CDR1 SGHDN and CDR2 FVKESK. Together with reference TRBV14 and TRBJ2-1, the CDR3 gives the full variable domain: EAGVTQFPSHSVIEKGQTVTLRCDPISGHDNLYWYRRVMGKEIKFLLHFVKESKQDESGMPNNRFLAERTGGTYSTLKVQPAELEDSGVYFCASSLLRGNEQFFGPGTRLTVL.